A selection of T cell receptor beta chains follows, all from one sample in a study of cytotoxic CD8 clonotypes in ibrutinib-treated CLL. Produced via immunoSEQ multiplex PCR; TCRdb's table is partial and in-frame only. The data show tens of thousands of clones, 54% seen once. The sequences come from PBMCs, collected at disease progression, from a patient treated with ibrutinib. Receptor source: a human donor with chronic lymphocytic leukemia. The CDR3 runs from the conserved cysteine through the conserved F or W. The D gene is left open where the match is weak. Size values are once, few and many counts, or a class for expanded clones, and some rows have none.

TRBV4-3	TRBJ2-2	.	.	CASSQESLGSSNTGELFF	TGCGCCAGCAGCCAAGAGAGTCTGGGCAGCTCGAACACCGGGGAGCTGTTTTTT
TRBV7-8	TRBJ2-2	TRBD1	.	CASSNPRDRGDTGELFF	TGTGCCAGCAGCAACCCCCGGGACAGGGGGGATACCGGGGAGCTGTTTTTT
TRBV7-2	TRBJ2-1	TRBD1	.	CASSRTGSSYNEQFF	TGTGCCAGCAGCAGGACAGGGTCCTCCTACAATGAGCAGTTCTTC
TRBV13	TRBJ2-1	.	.	CASSLPRSVGNEQFF	TGTGCCAGCAGCTTACCGCGCTCTGTTGGCAATGAGCAGTTCTTC
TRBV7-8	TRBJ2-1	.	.	CASSLGEYNEQFF	TGTGCCAGCAGCTTAGGGGAGTACAATGAGCAGTTCTTC
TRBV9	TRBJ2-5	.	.	CASRGDMETQYF	TGTGCCAGCAGGGGAGATATGGAGACCCAGTACTTC
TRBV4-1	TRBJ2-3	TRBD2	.	CASSQDLAGGRTDTQYF	TGCGCCAGCAGCCAAGATCTAGCGGGGGGGCGTACAGATACGCAGTATTTT
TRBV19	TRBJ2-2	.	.	CASSSGATNTGELFF	TGTGCCAGTAGTTCGGGGGCGACGAACACCGGGGAGCTGTTTTTT
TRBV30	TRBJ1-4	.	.	CAGTGATNEKLFF	TGTGCCGGAACAGGAGCAACTAATGAAAAACTGTTTTTT
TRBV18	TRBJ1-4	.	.	CASSPDRLNEKLFF	TGTGCCAGCTCACCAGACAGATTGAATGAAAAACTGTTTTTT
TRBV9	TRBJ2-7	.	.	CASGQQGYEQYF	TGTGCCAGCGGCCAGCAGGGCTACGAGCAGTACTTC
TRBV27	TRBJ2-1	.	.	CASSSPGMVSYNEQFF	TGTGCCAGCAGTTCACCCGGGATGGTATCCTACAATGAGCAGTTCTTC
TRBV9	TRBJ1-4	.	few	CASSVLGEKLFF	TGTGCCAGCAGCGTACTGGGAGAAAAACTGTTTTTT
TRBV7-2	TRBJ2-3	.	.	CASSEQGADTQYF	TGTGCCAGCAGCGAACAGGGAGCAGATACGCAGTATTTT
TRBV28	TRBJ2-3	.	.	CASSFGSGSTDTQYF	TGTGCCAGCAGTTTTGGGTCAGGTAGCACAGATACGCAGTATTTT
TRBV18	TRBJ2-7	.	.	CASSPQARANYEQYF	TGTGCCAGCTCACCTCAGGCGAGGGCCAACTACGAGCAGTACTTC
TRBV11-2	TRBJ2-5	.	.	CASSLGAGLETQYF	TGTGCCAGCAGCTTAGGTGCAGGGTTGGAGACCCAGTACTTC
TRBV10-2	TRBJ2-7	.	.	CASSDSSQGTYEQYF	TGCGCCAGCAGTGATTCTTCGCAGGGGACCTACGAGCAGTACTTC
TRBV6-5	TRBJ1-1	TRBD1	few	CASIRGPLNTEAFF	TGTGCCAGCATTAGGGGGCCCCTGAACACTGAAGCTTTCTTT
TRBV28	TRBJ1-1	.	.	CASNVVGTEAFF	TGTGCCAGCAACGTCGTCGGGACTGAAGCTTTCTTT
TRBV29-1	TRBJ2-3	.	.	CSVEAGFGTDTQYF	TGCAGCGTTGAAGCAGGGTTTGGCACAGATACGCAGTATTTT
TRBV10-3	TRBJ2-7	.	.	CAISEQGYEQYF	TGTGCCATCAGTGAACAGGGATACGAGCAGTACTTC
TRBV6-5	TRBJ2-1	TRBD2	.	CASRDLAVSYNEQFF	TGTGCCAGCAGGGACCTAGCGGTCTCCTACAATGAGCAGTTCTTC
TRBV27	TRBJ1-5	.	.	CASRARENRPQHF	TGTGCCAGCAGAGCTCGTGAGAATCGTCCCCAGCATTTT
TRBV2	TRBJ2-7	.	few	CASTGSSYEQYF	TGTGCCAGCACAGGGAGCTCCTACGAGCAGTACTTC
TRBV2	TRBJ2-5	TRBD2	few	CASTGLAGGDGTQYF	TGTGCCAGCACTGGACTAGCGGGGGGGGATGGGACCCAGTACTTC
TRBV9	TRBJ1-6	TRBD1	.	CASSVVTGGNSPLHF	TGTGCCAGCAGCGTAGTTACAGGGGGAAATTCACCCCTCCACTTT
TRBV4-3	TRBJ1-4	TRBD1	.	CASSPQGAGVNEKLFF	TGCGCCAGCAGCCCCCAGGGGGCGGGAGTTAATGAAAAACTGTTTTTT
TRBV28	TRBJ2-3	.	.	CASSLSGYTQYF	TGTGCCAGCAGTTTATCGGGGTATACGCAGTATTTT
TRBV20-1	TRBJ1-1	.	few	CSTEGYTEAFF	TGCAGTACCGAGGGGTATACTGAAGCTTTCTTT
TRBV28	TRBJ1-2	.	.	CASRPPLNYGYTF	TGTGCCAGCAGACCCCCTCTGAACTATGGCTACACCTTC
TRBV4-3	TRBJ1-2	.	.	CASSPGHRDGYTF	TGCGCCAGCAGCCCAGGCCACAGGGATGGCTACACCTTC
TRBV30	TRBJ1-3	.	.	CAWSASGNTIYF	TGTGCCTGGAGTGCGTCTGGAAACACCATATATTTT
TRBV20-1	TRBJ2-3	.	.	CSARGAGTQYF	TGCAGTGCTAGGGGAGCGGGTACGCAGTATTTT
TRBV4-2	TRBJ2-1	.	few	CASTDGSYNEQFF	TGTGCCAGCACGGATGGGTCCTACAATGAGCAGTTCTTC